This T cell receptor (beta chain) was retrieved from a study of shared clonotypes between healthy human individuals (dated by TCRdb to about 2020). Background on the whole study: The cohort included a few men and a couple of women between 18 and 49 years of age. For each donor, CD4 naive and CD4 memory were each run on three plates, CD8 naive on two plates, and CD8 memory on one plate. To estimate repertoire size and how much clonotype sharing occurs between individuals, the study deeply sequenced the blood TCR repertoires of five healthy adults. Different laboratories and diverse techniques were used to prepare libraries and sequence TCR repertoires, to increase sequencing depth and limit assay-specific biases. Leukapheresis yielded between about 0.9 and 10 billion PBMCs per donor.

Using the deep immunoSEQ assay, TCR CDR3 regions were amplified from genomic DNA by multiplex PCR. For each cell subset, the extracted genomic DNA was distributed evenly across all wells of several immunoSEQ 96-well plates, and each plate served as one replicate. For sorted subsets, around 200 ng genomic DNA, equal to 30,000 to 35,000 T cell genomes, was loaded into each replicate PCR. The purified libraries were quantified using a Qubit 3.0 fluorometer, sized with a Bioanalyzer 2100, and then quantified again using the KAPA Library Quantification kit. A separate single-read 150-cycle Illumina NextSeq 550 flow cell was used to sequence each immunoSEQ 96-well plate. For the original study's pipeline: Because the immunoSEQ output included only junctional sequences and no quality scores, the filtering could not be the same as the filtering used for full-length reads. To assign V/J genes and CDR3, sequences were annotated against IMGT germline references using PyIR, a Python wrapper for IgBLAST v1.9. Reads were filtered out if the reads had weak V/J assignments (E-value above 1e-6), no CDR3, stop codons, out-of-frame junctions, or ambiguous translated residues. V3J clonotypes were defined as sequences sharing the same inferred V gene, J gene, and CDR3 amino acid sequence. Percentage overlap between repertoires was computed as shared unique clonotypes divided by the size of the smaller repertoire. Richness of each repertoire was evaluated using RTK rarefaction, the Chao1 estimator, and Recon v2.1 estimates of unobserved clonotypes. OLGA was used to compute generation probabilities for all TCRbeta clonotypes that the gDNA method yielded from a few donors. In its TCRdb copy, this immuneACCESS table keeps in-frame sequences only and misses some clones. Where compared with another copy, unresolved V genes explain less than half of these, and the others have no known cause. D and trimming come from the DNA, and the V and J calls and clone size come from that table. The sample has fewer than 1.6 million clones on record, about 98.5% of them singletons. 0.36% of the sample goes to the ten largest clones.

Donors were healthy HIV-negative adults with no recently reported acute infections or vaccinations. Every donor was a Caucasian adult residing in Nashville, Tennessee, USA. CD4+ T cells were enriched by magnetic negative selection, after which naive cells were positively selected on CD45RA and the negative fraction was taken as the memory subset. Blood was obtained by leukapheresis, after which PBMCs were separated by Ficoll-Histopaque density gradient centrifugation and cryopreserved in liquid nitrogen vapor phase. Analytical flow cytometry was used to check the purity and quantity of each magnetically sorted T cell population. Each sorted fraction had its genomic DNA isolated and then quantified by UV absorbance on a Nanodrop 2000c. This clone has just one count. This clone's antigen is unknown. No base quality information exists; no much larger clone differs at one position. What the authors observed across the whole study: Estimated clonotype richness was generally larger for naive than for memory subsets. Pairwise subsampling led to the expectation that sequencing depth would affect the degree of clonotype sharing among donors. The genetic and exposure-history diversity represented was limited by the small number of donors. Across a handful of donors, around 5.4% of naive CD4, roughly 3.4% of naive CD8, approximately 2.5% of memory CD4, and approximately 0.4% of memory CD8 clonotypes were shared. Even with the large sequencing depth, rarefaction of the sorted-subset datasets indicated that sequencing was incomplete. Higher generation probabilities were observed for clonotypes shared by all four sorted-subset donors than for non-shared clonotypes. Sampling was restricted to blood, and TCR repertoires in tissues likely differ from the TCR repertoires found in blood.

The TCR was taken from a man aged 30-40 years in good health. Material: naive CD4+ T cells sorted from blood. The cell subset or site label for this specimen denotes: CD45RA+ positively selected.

The bases are TGTGCCAGCAGCTTTCGACTAGCGGGAGATATCGACGAGCAGTACTTC. Its protein product is CASSFRLAGDIDEQYF. The V gene is TRBV5-4 and the J gene is TRBJ2-7, with 12 bases matching TRBD2. CDR1 SGHNT and CDR2 YYREEE are derived from the germline V gene (reference sequence). Relative to germline, V is missing 2 bases and J is missing 5 bases, with 8 bases of the junction outside any gene match. The CDR3 sequence holds 16 residues, the cysteine and phenylalanine included. The kept DNA is CDR3 alone, 48 bases in frame from the first base. Here the CDR3 is joined to the reference TRBV5-4 and TRBJ2-7 genes, and the full variable domain is: ETGVTQSPTHLIKTRGQQVTLRCSSQSGHNTVSWYQQALGQGPQFIFQYYREEENGRGNFPPRFSGLQFPNYSSELNVNALELDDSALYLCASSFRLAGDIDEQYFGPGTRLTVT.